The rows below give T cell receptor beta chains drawn from one sample of a study of T cells after yellow fever vaccination. TCRdb processed the 5' RACE reads anew with MiXCR; each CDR3 protein has one entry. The sample has 75,000 to 100,000 distinct CDR3 sequences, around 9.8% seen once; the top ten hold approximately 16%. Sequenced here: CD8+ T cells not binding an NS4B(214-222) dextramer, sorted from PBMCs, sampled around 16 days after the first yellow fever vaccination. These receptors came from a man between 18 and 29 years old who received the YFV17D yellow fever vaccine. CDR3s include the opening cysteine and the closing phenylalanine or tryptophan. D genes are given only for firm matches. Size is omitted from some rows. Given values are once, few, many or a class for expanded clones.

clone size,D gene,J gene,V gene,CDR3 DNA,CDR3 protein
-,-,TRBJ1-6,TRBV28,TGTGCCAGCAGTATGGATAATTCACCCCTCCACTTT,CASSMDNSPLHF
few,TRBD2,TRBJ2-7,TRBV7-2,TGTGCCAGCAGCTTAGACGCGGGGGGCTTCTACGAGCAGTACTTC,CASSLDAGGFYEQYF
few,TRBD2,TRBJ2-1,TRBV4-1,TGCGCCAGCAGCCAAGGACTAGCGGGGGTCCTTGGGAGTGAGCAGTTCTTC,CASSQGLAGVLGSEQFF
few,-,TRBJ2-7,TRBV4-3,TGCGCCAGCAGCCCCCGGGTCGGCGGCGAGCAGTACTTC,CASSPRVGGEQYF
many,TRBD1,TRBJ2-3,TRBV7-9,TGTGCCAGCAGCTTAGGGGGGACAGGGAGCACAGATACGCAGTATTTT,CASSLGGTGSTDTQYF
-,-,TRBJ1-1,TRBV4-3,TGCGCCAGCAGCCCTGGGACAACAAGGTTGGTGAACACTGAAGCTTTCTTT,CASSPGTTRLVNTEAFF
few,TRBD1,TRBJ1-1,TRBV3-1,TGTGCCAGCAGCCAAGATCAGAAGACAGGGGACAGGGCTGAAGCTTTCTTT,CASSQDQKTGDRAEAFF
-,TRBD1,TRBJ2-7,TRBV7-9,TGTGCCAGCAAGGGACAGTCCTACGAGCAGTACTTC,CASKGQSYEQYF
few,-,TRBJ2-2,TRBV21-1,TGTGCCAGCAGCAAACAGGGTAGTGGGGAGCTGTTTTTT,CASSKQGSGELFF
few,-,TRBJ1-1,TRBV7-8,TGTGCCAGCAGCTTAGCGTCGGGTAAGCCGAACACTGAAGCTTTCTTT,CASSLASGKPNTEAFF
-,-,TRBJ1-3,TRBV12-3/TRBV12-4,TGTGCCAGCAGTTTGGAAGACACCATATATTTT,CASSLEDTIYF
few,-,TRBJ2-1,TRBV11-3,TGTGCCAGCAGCTTACCGGTTTCGAACTACAATGAGCAGTTCTTC,CASSLPVSNYNEQFF
few,TRBD1,TRBJ1-2,TRBV5-1,TGCGCCAGCAGCCCTACCGACAGGGAAAGTCGCTACACCTTC,CASSPTDRESRYTF
-,-,TRBJ1-1,TRBV7-2,TGTGCCAGCAGACCCACAGGGTTTGGGAACACTGAAGCTTTCTTT,CASRPTGFGNTEAFF
medium-sized,-,TRBJ2-3,TRBV2,TGTGCCAGCAGTGAAGTGCCAGGATGGGATACGCAGTATTTT,CASSEVPGWDTQYF